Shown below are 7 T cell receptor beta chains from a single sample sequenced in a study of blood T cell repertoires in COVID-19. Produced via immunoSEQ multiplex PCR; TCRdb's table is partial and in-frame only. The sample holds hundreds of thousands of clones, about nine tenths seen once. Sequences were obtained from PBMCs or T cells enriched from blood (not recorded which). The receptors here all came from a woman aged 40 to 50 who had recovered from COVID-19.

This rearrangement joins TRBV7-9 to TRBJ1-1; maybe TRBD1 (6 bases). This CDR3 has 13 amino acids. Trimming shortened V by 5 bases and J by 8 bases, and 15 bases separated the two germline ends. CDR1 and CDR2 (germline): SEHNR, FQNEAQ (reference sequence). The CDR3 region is CASSHSGGMEAFF. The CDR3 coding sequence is TGTGCCAGCAGCCATAGTGGGGGCATGGAAGCTTTCTTT. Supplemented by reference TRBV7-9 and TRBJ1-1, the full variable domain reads DTGVSQNPRHKITKRGQNVTFRCDPISEHNRLYWYRQTLGQGPEFLTYFQNEAQLEKSRLLSDRFSAERPKGSFSTLEIQRTEQGDSAMYLCASSHSGGMEAFFGQGTRLTVV.

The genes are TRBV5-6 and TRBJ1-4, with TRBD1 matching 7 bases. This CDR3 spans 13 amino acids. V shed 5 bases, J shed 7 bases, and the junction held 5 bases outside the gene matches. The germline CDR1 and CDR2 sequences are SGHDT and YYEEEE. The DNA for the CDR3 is TGTGCCAGCAGAGGGACAGAGGGTGAAAAACTGTTTTTT. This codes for CASRGTEGEKLFF.

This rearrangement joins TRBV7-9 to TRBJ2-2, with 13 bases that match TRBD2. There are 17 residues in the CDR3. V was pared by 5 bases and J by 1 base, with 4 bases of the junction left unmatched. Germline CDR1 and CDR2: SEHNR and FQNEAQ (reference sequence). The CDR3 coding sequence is TGTGCCAGCAGCCCCGGGACTAGCGGGGTGAACACCGGGGAGCTGTTTTTT. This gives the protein CASSPGTSGVNTGELFF.

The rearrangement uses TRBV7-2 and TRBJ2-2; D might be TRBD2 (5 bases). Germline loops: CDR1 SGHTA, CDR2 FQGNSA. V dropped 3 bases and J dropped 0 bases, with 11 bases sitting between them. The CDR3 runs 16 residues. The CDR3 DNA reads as TGTGCCAGCAGCTTCGCGGGCGGTCCGAACACCGGGGAGCTGTTTTTT. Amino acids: CASSFAGGPNTGELFF.

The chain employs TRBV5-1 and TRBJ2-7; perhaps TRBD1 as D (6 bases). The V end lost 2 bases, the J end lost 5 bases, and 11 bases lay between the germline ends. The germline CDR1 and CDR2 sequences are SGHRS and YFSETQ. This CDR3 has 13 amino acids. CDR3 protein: CASSFTGSNEQYF. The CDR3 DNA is TGCGCCAGCAGCTTCACAGGGTCAAACGAGCAGTACTTC.

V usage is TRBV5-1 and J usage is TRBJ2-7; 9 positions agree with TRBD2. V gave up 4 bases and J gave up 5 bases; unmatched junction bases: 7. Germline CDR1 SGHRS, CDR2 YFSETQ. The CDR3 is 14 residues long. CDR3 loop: CASSDRGGADEQYF. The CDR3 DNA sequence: TGCGCCAGCAGCGATCGCGGGGGGGCGGACGAGCAGTACTTC.

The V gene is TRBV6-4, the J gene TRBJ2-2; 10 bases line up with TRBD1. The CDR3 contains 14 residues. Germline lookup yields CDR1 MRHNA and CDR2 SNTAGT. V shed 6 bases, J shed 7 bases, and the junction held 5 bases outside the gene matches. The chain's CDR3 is CASRETGGVGELFF. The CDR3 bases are TGTGCCAGCAGGGAGACAGGGGGCGTCGGGGAGCTGTTTTTT.